The sequence of this TCR beta chain was determined in a study of T cells in Graves' hyperthyroidism and ophthalmopathy. Study results and caveats: Among clonotypes expanded in thyroid above 0.001, most were also found in blood. Ophthalmopathy, which appeared later, was predicted by the model a median roughly 6.6 months before onset.

Amplified TCR beta CDR3 regions derived from RNA transcripts. The study used the HTBI primer set for a first-round RT-PCR of the TCR CDR3. TCRdb redid the calling of the multiplex PCR reads with MiXCR, one entry per CDR3 protein. The sample lists roughly 740,000 distinct CDR3 sequences, 16% seen once, with around 7.7% in the top ten. Germline CDR1 MDHEN, CDR2 SYDVKM. This CDR3 has 14 amino acids. An absence of ophthalmopathy progression within 18 months meant stable Graves' hyperthyroidism. Participants, patients aged 18 to 65, had newly diagnosed hyperthyroidism with a duration under 2 months. This clonotype was observed at least ten times. Antigen unknown. Sequence at one end of the junction differs from germline and may be a read error.

The gene calls are TRBV28 and TRBJ2-7, with D maybe TRBD1 (5 bases). The source material was blood. This clonotype originated in a man aged 18 to 30 with Graves' hyperthyroidism. The CDR3 region is CASSPLQGSYEQCF. The CDR3 DNA sequence: TGTGCCAGCAGTCCCCTGCAGGGCTCCTACGAGCAGTGCTTC. The full variable domain, its missing parts supplied by reference TRBV28 and TRBJ2-7, is DVKVTQSSRYLVKRTGEKVFLECVQDMDHENMFWYRQDPGLGLRLIYFSYDVKMKEKGDIPEGYSVSREKKERFSLILESASTNQTSMYLCASSPLQGSYEQCFGPGTRLTVT.